This is a list of T cell receptor beta chains from one sample in a study of blood T cells in healthy people across ages. TCRdb passed the 5' RACE reads through MiXCR, listing each CDR3 protein once. The data hold 450,000 to 700,000 distinct CDR3 sequences, with 27% observed a single time. Sample: blood. Source of these receptors: a woman in her 70s in good health. Each CDR3 is given with its conserved first and last residue. The D gene is left open where the match is weak. Clone size appears in some rows only: once, few, many, or a class for an expanded clone.

-,many,TRBV7-2,TRBJ1-2,TGTGCCAGCAGCTTAGGCAGCCTTAACTATGGCTACACCTTC,CASSLGSLNYGYTF
TRBD1,-,TRBV25-1,TRBJ2-1,TGTGCCAGCAGTGAATCCTCCGGGACAGGGGGCAACAATGAGCAGTTCTTC,CASSESSGTGGNNEQFF
-,-,TRBV4-1,TRBJ1-2,TGCGCCAGCAGCCAACGGACAGCAGAAGCGTATGGCTACACCTTC,CASSQRTAEAYGYTF
TRBD1,-,TRBV11-2,TRBJ2-1,TGTGCCAGCAGCAAAAGCCGGGACAGAATTCGCAATGAGCAGTTCTTC,CASSKSRDRIRNEQFF
-,-,TRBV6-5,TRBJ2-3,TGTGCCAGCAGTTACTCGGGGCTGGAGGGTAGGAATTTT,CASSYSGLEGRNF
TRBD1,-,TRBV10-3,TRBJ1-2,TGTGCCATCAGCTTGGACAGGGCGGGCGGCTACACCTTC,CAISLDRAGGYTF
-,-,TRBV5-1,TRBJ2-3,TGCGCCAGCAGCTCGGTTCCTAGCGCAGATACGCAGTATTTT,CASSSVPSADTQYF
TRBD2,-,TRBV7-9,TRBJ2-5,TGTGCCAGCAGTTTACTCCAGACTAGCCGGGGAGAGACCCAGTACTTC,CASSLLQTSRGETQYF
TRBD2,-,TRBV2,TRBJ2-4,TGTGCCAGCGACCCAGGGCGGGGGGAAAACATTCAGTACTTC,CASDPGRGENIQYF
-,few,TRBV7-2,TRBJ2-1,TGTGCCAGCAGCCCACAGTTCGATGAGCAGTTCTTC,CASSPQFDEQFF
-,-,TRBV20-1,TRBJ2-5,TGCAGTGCTACTCTCCAAGAGACCCAGTACTTC,CSATLQETQYF
-,-,TRBV20-1,TRBJ2-7,TGCAGTGCTAGAGGGGGTCTACCTTCCTACGAGCAGTACTTC,CSARGGLPSYEQYF
TRBD1,few,TRBV4-2,TRBJ2-7,TGTGCCAGCAGCCCGATGGGGACAGCGAGCTCCTACGAGCAGTACTTC,CASSPMGTASSYEQYF